A single sample is the source of the 23 T cell receptor beta chains below, sequenced in a study of shared clonotypes between healthy human individuals. The repertoire was sequenced with immunoSEQ multiplex PCR; TCRdb's copy has only in-frame clones and lacks some. The sample yields approximately 320,000 clones, roughly 70% seen once. Material: memory CD4+ T cells sorted from blood. Noted subset: CD45RA-negative fraction. These receptors were obtained from a man younger than 45 in good health.

This clone has only a few counts. J is TRBJ1-6 and V is TRBV2, with D maybe TRBD1 (5 bases). Between the trimmed V and J ends, which lost 7 bases and 10 bases, there was a span of 8 bases. CDR1 and CDR2 from the germline V gene are SNHLY and FYNNEI. The CDR3 runs 11 residues. CDR3 coding DNA: TGTGCCAGCAACGGGGGGTCACCCCTCCACTTT. Its protein is CASNGGSPLHF.

The chain has TRBV4-1 and TRBJ2-1; possibly TRBD2 for D (6 bases). The CDR3 is 15 amino acids. The germline V gene has CDR1 MGHRA and CDR2 YSYEKL. V was trimmed by 0 bases and J by 3 bases, leaving 9 bases between them. The CDR3 sequence is CASSQDHGSYNEQFF. As DNA, the CDR3 is TGCGCCAGCAGCCAAGATCACGGGAGCTACAATGAGCAGTTCTTC.

Points on this clone: One end of the junction fails to match germline, which may point to a read error. The chain uses TRBV7-3 and TRBJ2-1, with no clear D. Germline V gene lookup returns CDR1 SGHTA and CDR2 FQGTGA. The length of the CDR3 is 13 residues. DNA for the CDR3: TGTGCCAGCAGCCTAACAAGTCGGAATGAGCAGTTCTTC. It encodes CASSLTSRNEQFF.

The V gene is TRBV14, the J gene TRBJ1-2; D is unclear. V was cut by 4 bases and J by 6 bases, with 15 bases left in between. Germline V gene data show CDR1 as SGHDN and CDR2 as FVKESK. This CDR3 has 14 amino acids. DNA of the CDR3: TGTGCCAGCAGCCGAGCAGCGCCGGCGGATGGCTACACCTTC. This codes for CASSRAAPADGYTF.

The chain couples TRBV5-4 to TRBJ2-3, with 7 bases fitting TRBD2. This CDR3 contains 15 residues. CDR1 is SGHNT and CDR2 is YYREEE in the germline V gene (reference sequence). The junction had 2 bases not matched to a gene; V was cut back by 0 bases and J by 1 base. CDR3 region: CASSLASGGTDTQYF. In DNA form, the CDR3 reads TGTGCCAGCAGCTTGGCAAGCGGGGGCACAGATACGCAGTATTTT.

The chain has TRBV27 and TRBJ2-5, with a weak D call TRBD1 (5 bases). The CDR3 has 14 residues. Trimming pared 2 bases from V and 2 bases from J, leaving 9 bases between. Germline V lookup: CDR1 MNHEY, CDR2 SMNVEV (reference sequence). CDR3 in amino acids: CASSLKGEQETQYF. The CDR3 DNA reads as TGTGCCAGCAGTTTAAAAGGGGAACAAGAGACCCAGTACTTC.

V is TRBV5-1 and J is TRBJ1-1; TRBD1 is a possible D gene (6 bases). Deletions cut 4 bases from V and 0 bases from J, with 16 bases between. The germline CDR1 and CDR2 sequences are SGHRS and YFSETQ. The CDR3 runs to 16 residues. The CDR3 loop reads CASSPQGLTLNTEAFF. The CDR3 bases are TGCGCCAGCAGCCCTCAGGGGTTAACCTTGAACACTGAAGCTTTCTTT.

The chain combines TRBV9 with TRBJ2-7; perhaps TRBD2 as D (6 bases). Trimming took 0 bases from V and 1 from J, leaving 11 bases between them. The CDR3 contains 15 residues. Germline CDR1 reads SGDLS; CDR2 reads YYNGEE. The DNA of the CDR3 is TGTGCCAGCAGCGTAGCTACCGGGACTTCCTACGAGCAGTACTTC. Translation gives CASSVATGTSYEQYF. Full variable domain (rest looked up from reference TRBV9 and TRBJ2-7): DSGVTQTPKHLITATGQRVTLRCSPRSGDLSVYWYQQSLDQGLQFLIQYYNGEERAKGNILERFSAQQFPDLHSELNLSSLELGDSALYFCASSVATGTSYEQYFGPGTRLTVT.

This sequence joins TRBV5-1 and TRBJ2-7; TRBD1 agrees at 9 bases. The germline CDR1 and CDR2 sequences are SGHRS and YFSETQ. This CDR3 contains 15 residues. V was pared by 3 bases and J by 7 bases, with 11 bases of the junction left unmatched. CDR3 nucleotides: TGCGCCAGCAGCTCGAAAGAGACAGGGGGACTGGAGCAGTACTTC. Its translation is CASSSKETGGLEQYF.

The chain combines TRBV2 with TRBJ2-5, with 13 bases lining up with TRBD2. The CDR3 spans 15 residues. The trim removed 7 bases at V and 3 bases at J, leaving 5 bases unmatched. Germline V gives CDR1 SNHLY, CDR2 FYNNEI. The CDR3 spells CASTKGLAGKETQYF. Here the CDR3 DNA reads TGTGCCAGCACCAAGGGACTAGCGGGGAAAGAGACCCAGTACTTC.

This clone was seen a few times. The chain couples TRBV9 to TRBJ1-1; 7 nucleotides line up with TRBD1. The V and J ends lost 0 bases and 11 bases, in that order; junction bases with no gene match: 10. Germline V CDR1 and CDR2: SGDLS, YYNGEE. CDR3 length equals 14 residues. CDR3 in amino acids: CASSVDSTGRGAFF. Written as DNA, the CDR3 is TGTGCCAGCAGCGTAGATTCGACAGGGCGTGGTGCTTTCTTT.

This clone has a handful of counts. CDR3 region: CASSQDLASDVREQYF. DNA of the CDR3: TGTGCCAGCAGCCAAGATCTCGCTAGCGACGTACGGGAGCAGTACTTC. V usage is TRBV4-2 and J usage is TRBJ2-7, with D perhaps TRBD2 (6 bases). Germline V gene lookup returns CDR1 LGHNA and CDR2 YNFKEQ. The CDR3 spans 16 residues. V was cut by 0 bases and J by 7 bases, with 19 bases left in between.

This sequence joins TRBV6-5 and TRBJ2-7; 8 positions agree with TRBD1. The CDR3 length is 14 residues. Germline values: CDR1 MNHEY, CDR2 SVGAGI. The V segment lost 7 bases and the J segment 6 bases; nucleotides outside the gene matches: 11. The CDR3 sequence: CASTSLIQGGEQYF. CDR3 sequence (DNA): TGTGCCAGCACTTCGTTGATACAGGGGGGCGAGCAGTACTTC.

The chain carries TRBV14 and TRBJ2-2, with 7 bases fitting TRBD2. The CDR3 spans 15 residues. Per germline, CDR1 SGHDN and CDR2 FVKESK. The V gene end was trimmed by 6 bases and the J gene end by 6 bases; junction bases not matched to a gene: 10. The CDR3: CASRMGGPKAGELFF. The DNA of the CDR3 is TGTGCCAGCAGGATGGGAGGGCCTAAGGCCGGGGAGCTGTTTTTT. Filled out from reference TRBV14 and TRBJ2-2, the complete variable domain reads EAGVTQFPSHSVIEKGQTVTLRCDPISGHDNLYWYRRVMGKEIKFLLHFVKESKQDESGMPNNRFLAERTGGTYSTLKVQPAELEDSGVYFCASRMGGPKAGELFFGEGSRLTVL.

The chain joins TRBV5-1 to TRBJ2-2; TRBD1 agrees at 8 bases. V shed 4 bases, J shed 8 bases, and the junction held 10 bases outside the gene matches. Looked up from germline, CDR1 is SGHRS and CDR2 is YFSETQ. This CDR3 is 15 amino acids long. The CDR3 is CASSLSPTGAGELFF. The CDR3 bases are TGCGCCAGCAGCCTCTCTCCGACAGGGGCGGGGGAGCTGTTTTTT.

On this clone itself: This CDR3 is also generated by other DNA sequences in the sample. The chain links TRBV11-2 to TRBJ2-5, with D possibly being TRBD2 (6 bases). Germline V gene lookup returns CDR1 SGHAT and CDR2 FQNNGV. The CDR3 consists of 14 residues. V lost 1 base and J lost 1, with 7 bases in between. The CDR3 protein is CASSLVLAQETQYF. CDR3 sequence (DNA): TGTGCCAGCAGCTTAGTACTAGCCCAAGAGACCCAGTACTTC.

This clone occurred many times. This sequence joins TRBV28 and TRBJ1-5; weak D call: TRBD1 (6 bases). The CDR3 has 15 amino acids. Deletions cut 4 bases from V and 1 base from J, with 11 bases between. CDR1 is MDHEN and CDR2 is SYDVKM in the germline V gene. The CDR3 spells CASSWIGQSNQPQHF. The DNA for the CDR3 is TGTGCCAGCAGTTGGATTGGACAGAGCAATCAGCCCCAGCATTTT.

The chain links TRBV19 to TRBJ2-2, with D possibly TRBD2 on 6 matching bases. V shed 5 bases and J shed 5 bases, with 24 bases lying between them. The CDR3 sequence is 18 residues long. The germline CDR1 and CDR2 sequences are LNHDA and SQIVND (reference sequence). The CDR3 bases are TGTGCCAGTAGTTTCTTACACGAGGAGGGCCGTTATACCGGGGAGCTGTTTTTT. Protein: CASSFLHEEGRYTGELFF. Looking up the rest from reference TRBV19 and TRBJ2-2 gives the full variable domain: DGGITQSPKYLFRKEGQNVTLSCEQNLNHDAMYWYRQDPGQGLRLIYYSQIVNDFQKGDIAEGYSVSREKKESFPLTVTSAQKNPTAFYLCASSFLHEEGRYTGELFFGEGSRLTVL.

This clone was recorded a few times. A read error is possible here, since a much larger clone lies one base away. In the same sample, other DNA sequences code for this CDR3. The rearrangement links TRBV11-2 to TRBJ1-1; D gene ambiguous. Germline assignment: CDR1 SGHAT and CDR2 FQNNGV. CDR3 size: 13 residues. V lost 5 bases and J 0 bases, leaving 7 bases between the germline ends. The CDR3 loop is CASSQQMNTEAFF. For the CDR3, the DNA is TGTGCCAGCAGCCAACAGATGAACACTGAAGCTTTCTTT.

The rearrangement uses TRBV11-2 and TRBJ2-2; TRBD2 might be the D (5 bases). V lost 6 bases, J lost 5 bases, and 16 bases lay in between. CDR3 length: 15 amino acids. Germline loops: CDR1 SGHAT, CDR2 FQNNGV. The DNA of the CDR3 is TGTGCCAGCAGATCGTTGGTAGGCGGGACCGGGGAGCTGTTTTTT. Translated: CASRSLVGGTGELFF.

This clone was seen only once. The V gene is TRBV7-2, the J gene TRBJ2-5, with 10 bases identical to TRBD2. This CDR3 has 16 amino acids. Germline CDR1 SGHTA, CDR2 FQGNSA. The V segment lost 2 bases and the J segment 4 bases; nucleotides outside the gene matches: 7. The CDR3 DNA is TGTGCCAGCAGCTTATTCACTAGCGGGAATGGAGAGACCCAGTACTTC. It yields the protein CASSLFTSGNGETQYF.

This clone was counted at least ten times. The rearrangement links TRBV7-2 to TRBJ1-1; D not resolved. The V gene lost 5 bases and the J gene lost 5 bases, with 15 bases spanning the gap. This CDR3 is built from 14 residues. Germline CDR1 is SGHTA and CDR2 is FQGNSA. The CDR3 nucleotides are TGTGCCAGCAGCCCACAGATCATGAGGACTGAAGCTTTCTTT. This encodes CASSPQIMRTEAFF.

This rearrangement joins TRBV5-4 to TRBJ2-5; D is perhaps TRBD2 (6 bases). Looked up from germline, CDR1 is SGHNT and CDR2 is YYREEE (reference sequence). V gave up 5 bases and J gave up 4 bases, with 15 bases separating them. The CDR3 runs to 14 residues. The CDR3 loop is CASRQQGRGETQYF. CDR3 in DNA: TGTGCCAGCAGACAGCAAGGGCGGGGAGAGACCCAGTACTTC.